Following are 27 T cell receptor beta chains from one sample sequenced in a study of neurological immune-mediated disorders. TCRdb analysed the 5' RACE reads with MiXCR anew, one entry per CDR3 protein. In the table there are 55,000 to 70,000 distinct CDR3 sequences, about 3% of which are singletons. Material for sequencing was PBMCs. Every receptor here comes from a woman aged 45-60 years with multiple sclerosis.

This clonotype was seen at least ten times. The CDR3 DNA reads TGCGCCAGCAGTACCTCCCTCCCGCAGTATTTT. This sequence encodes CASSTSLPQYF. The rearrangement links TRBV10-2 to TRBJ2-3; no definite D call. The CDR3 runs 11 residues. Trimming took 5 bases from V and 10 from J, leaving 10 bases between them. Germline CDR1 is WSHSY and CDR2 is SAAADI.

This clonotype has ten or more counts. V is TRBV20-1 and J is TRBJ2-5; 10 nucleotides align to TRBD2. The CDR3 covers 14 residues. Germline values: CDR1 DFQATT, CDR2 SNEGSKA (reference sequence). V dropped 4 bases and J dropped 4; count of bases not matched to a gene: 6. CDR3 protein: CSAIAGGSLETQYF. The CDR3 region has the DNA TGCAGTGCTATAGCGGGAGGAAGTTTAGAGACCCAGTACTTC.

This clonotype was recorded at least ten times. A junction boundary mismatches the germline segment, possibly from a read error. The rearrangement links TRBV7-2 to TRBJ2-3; D is unresolved. This CDR3 comprises 12 residues. Per germline, CDR1 SGHTA and CDR2 FQGNSA. The CDR3 loop reads CASSLVRDTQYF. CDR3 sequence (DNA): TGTGCCAGCAGTTTAGTAAGGGATACGCAGTATTTT. The full variable domain, its missing parts supplied by reference TRBV7-2 and TRBJ2-3, is GAGVSQSPSNKVTEKGKDVELRCDPISGHTALYWYRQSLGQGLEFLIYFQGNSAPDKSGLPSDRFSAERTGGSVSTLTIQRTQQEDSAVYLCASSLVRDTQYFGPGTRLTVL.

This clonotype was observed at least ten times. This chain links TRBV4-3 with TRBJ1-6; D is perhaps TRBD1 (5 bases). Per germline, CDR1 LGHNA and CDR2 YSLEER. Trimming took off 1 base at V and 1 base at J, with 8 bases between the two ends. The CDR3 is made up of 16 amino acids. The CDR3 nucleotides are TGCGCCAGCAGCCAAGTTACAGGATCCTATAATTCACCCCTCCACTTT. Translating gives CASSQVTGSYNSPLHF.

This clonotype was detected many times. V is TRBV27 and J is TRBJ2-5; no clear D gene. The CDR3 spans 14 residues. Deletions cut 6 bases from V and 2 bases from J, with 13 bases between. CDR1 and CDR2 (germline): MNHEY, SMNVEV (reference sequence). The CDR3 sequence: CASRSLGLQETQYF. The CDR3 nucleotides are TGTGCCAGCAGATCCCTTGGCCTACAAGAGACCCAGTACTTC.

This clonotype showed up many times. One end of the junction does not line up with germline, which may come from a read error. The chain joins TRBV20-1 to TRBJ2-5, with 9 bases aligning to TRBD2. CDR3 size: 17 residues. Germline V gene data show CDR1 as DFQATT and CDR2 as SNEGSKA (reference sequence). CDR3 amino acids: CSARDPRREGPQGTQYF. The CDR3 DNA follows: TGCAGTGCTAGAGACCCTCGGCGGGAGGGCCCTCAAGGGACCCAGTACTTC.

In its sample, this clonotype was seen many times. The chain has TRBV7-8 and TRBJ1-1, with no clear D. The V and J ends lost 1 base and 0 bases respectively, with 12 bases between them. CDR3 length: 16 amino acids. The germline V gene encodes CDR1 SGHVS and CDR2 FQNEAQ. The CDR3 nucleotides are TGTGCCAGCAGCTTAGGGCTACCAGCCCTGAACACTGAAGCTTTCTTT. It translates to CASSLGLPALNTEAFF.

This clonotype came up many times. The rearrangement uses TRBV7-9 and TRBJ2-2, with a tentative D call TRBD1 (6 bases). This CDR3 spans 14 amino acids. The V and J ends lost 5 bases and 2 bases respectively, with 9 bases between them. Germline CDR1 is SEHNR and CDR2 is FQNEAQ (reference sequence). CDR3 sequence (DNA): TGTGCCAGCAGCGGGACAACTAACACCGGGGAGCTGTTTTTT. Its translation is CASSGTTNTGELFF.

This clonotype was counted ten times or more. CDR3 amino acids: CASSPWPRRGSSYEQYF. CDR3 DNA sequence: TGTGCCAGCAGCCCCTGGCCTCGGCGGGGGAGCTCCTACGAGCAGTACTTC. The genes are TRBV5-5 and TRBJ2-7; 7 bases map to TRBD2. CDR1 SGHKS and CDR2 YYEKEE come from the germline V gene (reference sequence). J gave up 0 bases and V 4 bases, and 13 bases lay outside the gene matches. This CDR3 comprises 17 residues.

This clonotype came up many times. The V and J genes are TRBV5-1 and TRBJ1-1; the match to TRBD1 covers 9 bases. V lost 3 bases and J lost 6; bases outside the gene matches: 9. This CDR3 is built from 15 residues. From germline, CDR1 is SGHRS and CDR2 YFSETQ. In DNA, the CDR3 is TGCGCCAGCAGCTGGGGGACAGGGCGCCTTTCTGAAGCTTTCTTT. Its translation: CASSWGTGRLSEAFF.

This clonotype was picked up many times. The J gene is TRBJ2-3, the V gene TRBV5-1, with TRBD2 matching over 7 bases. From germline, CDR1 is SGHRS and CDR2 YFSETQ. The CDR3 runs to 16 residues. The trim removed 1 base at V and 0 bases at J, leaving 5 bases unmatched. The CDR3 sequence is CASSLWGGSSTDTQYF. The CDR3, as DNA: TGCGCCAGCAGCTTGTGGGGCGGGAGCAGCACAGATACGCAGTATTTT.

This clonotype has at least ten counts. This sequence joins TRBV12-3 or TRBV12-4 and TRBJ1-6; 7 positions match TRBD1. Trimming at V came to 5 bases and at J to 8 bases, leaving 3 bases not matched to a gene. The CDR3 extends over 13 amino acids. The CDR3 loop is CASSLQGHSPLHF. DNA for the CDR3: TGTGCCAGCAGTCTACAGGGGCATTCACCCCTCCACTTT.

This clonotype was seen many times. The chain combines TRBV7-2 with TRBJ2-3; TRBD1 agrees at 10 bases. V dropped 3 bases and J dropped 7; count of bases not matched to a gene: 7. The germline V gene encodes CDR1 SGHTA and CDR2 FQGNSA. This CDR3 region has 15 residues. The CDR3 loop reads CASSFDRGPLNTQYF. DNA for the CDR3: TGTGCCAGCAGCTTCGACAGGGGGCCCCTCAATACGCAGTATTTT.

This chain joins TRBV4-3 and TRBJ2-5, with D tentatively TRBD2 (5 bases). In germline, CDR1 is LGHNA, CDR2 YSLEER. V was pared by 2 bases and J by 5 bases, with 15 bases between. The CDR3 is 15 amino acids. CDR3 sequence (DNA): TGCGCCAGCAGCCAAACCACCCGGGGTAGTGAGACCCAGTACTTC. It yields the protein CASSQTTRGSETQYF.

Many counts were recorded for this clonotype. The chain joins TRBV7-2 to TRBJ2-5, with D uncertain. This CDR3 has 14 residues. Trimming removed 4 bases from V and 0 bases from J, with 9 bases in between. Germline CDR1 SGHTA, CDR2 FQGNSA. CDR3 DNA sequence: TGTGCCAGCAGCTCAACCCGATACCAAGAGACCCAGTACTTC. Translation: CASSSTRYQETQYF.

This clonotype was observed at least ten times. The chain recombines TRBV15 with TRBJ2-7; no definite D call. The CDR3 totals 11 residues. V shed 9 bases and J shed 3 bases, with 9 bases lying between them. Germline CDR1 is LNHNV and CDR2 is YYDKDF (reference sequence). In nucleotides, the CDR3 is TGTGCCACTCGGGCCGTCTACGAGCAGTACGTC. Protein: CATRAVYEQYV.

Comment on this clonotype: This may come from a read error, since a much larger clone is one base off. This chain joins TRBV20-1 and TRBJ2-5; the D gene could be TRBD1 or TRBD2 (6 bases each). The CDR3 has 11 residues. Per germline, CDR1 DFQATT and CDR2 SNEGSKA (reference sequence). As DNA, the CDR3 is TGCAGCTCAGGGGCGGGGGAGACCCAGTACTTC. Translation gives CSSGAGETQYF.

There are many counts of this clonotype. The chain uses TRBV5-1 and TRBJ1-1; D is unresolved. The CDR3 has 15 residues. Trimming pared 0 bases from V and 0 bases from J, leaving 9 bases between. The germline CDR1 and CDR2 sequences are SGHRS and YFSETQ. CDR3 sequence (DNA): TGCGCCAGCAGCTTGGTCGCACAGATGAACACTGAAGCTTTCTTT. Translated: CASSLVAQMNTEAFF.

This clonotype occurred many times. The chain uses TRBV21-1 and TRBJ2-5; TRBD1, the table's D call, was not compared with the DNA. TRBV21-1 is recorded as a pseudogene. This CDR3 is built from 14 residues. The CDR3 protein is CASSPRQKKETQYF. In DNA, the CDR3 is TGTGCCAGCAGCCCTCGACAGAAGAAAGAGACCCAGTACTTC.

This clonotype has at least ten counts. The chain combines TRBV4-2 with TRBJ2-2; the D call may be TRBD1 or TRBD2 (8 bases each). The V end lost 4 bases, the J end lost 6 bases, and 18 bases lay between the germline ends. Germline assignment: CDR1 LGHNA and CDR2 YNFKEQ. CDR3 length: 16 residues. The CDR3 sequence is CASSRIRGREAGELFF. The CDR3 coding sequence is TGTGCCAGCAGCCGGATCAGGGGGCGGGAGGCCGGGGAGCTGTTTTTT.

This rearrangement joins TRBV5-1 to TRBJ1-2; D unclear. The CDR3 consists of 13 residues. The germline V gene encodes CDR1 SGHRS and CDR2 YFSETQ. Trimming cost V 0 bases and J 3 bases, with 6 bases left between them. The CDR3 spells CASSLVGDYGYTF. The CDR3 DNA reads TGCGCCAGCAGCTTGGTAGGCGACTATGGCTACACCTTC.

The V gene is TRBV6-5, the J gene TRBJ2-3; D may be TRBD2 (5 bases). The V end was cut by 2 bases, the J end by 0 bases, with 9 bases between. The CDR3 is 15 residues long. CDR1 and CDR2 from the germline V gene are MNHEY and SVGAGI. The CDR3 region is CASSYGRGSTDTQYF. The CDR3 DNA is TGTGCCAGCAGTTACGGTCGGGGTAGCACAGATACGCAGTATTTT.

This clonotype was observed at least ten times. The gene calls are TRBV20-1 and TRBJ2-5; perhaps TRBD2 as D (6 bases). V lost 3 bases and J lost 5, with 13 bases in between. The CDR3 runs 13 residues. The V gene's germline CDR1 is DFQATT and CDR2 SNEGSKA (reference sequence). CDR3 sequence: CSARGGLWETQYF. CDR3 nucleotides: TGCAGTGCTAGGGGGGGTCTATGGGAGACCCAGTACTTC.

This clonotype was seen many times. V is TRBV24-1 and J is TRBJ2-3; 7 bases are shared with TRBD2. The CDR3 consists of 15 residues. J was trimmed by 4 bases and V by 3 bases; bases with no gene match: 6. CDR1 is KGHDR, CDR2 SFDVKD, per germline. The CDR3 DNA reads as TGTGCCACCAGTGATGGGGGGAGGGCCGCAGATACGCAGTATTTT. The encoded protein is CATSDGGRAADTQYF.

The sample holds many counts of this clonotype. V is TRBV5-1 and J is TRBJ1-1; D unresolved. Between the trimmed V and J ends, which lost 4 bases and 3 bases, there was a span of 10 bases. The CDR3 contains 13 residues. Germline CDR1 reads SGHRS; CDR2 reads YFSETQ. CDR3 DNA sequence: TGCGCCAGCAGCGCTAGGGCGGACACTGAAGCTTTCTTT. The encoded protein is CASSARADTEAFF.

This clonotype was detected ten times or more. The genes are TRBV20-1 and TRBJ2-7; 10 nucleotides line up with TRBD2. Germline V lookup: CDR1 DFQATT, CDR2 SNEGSKA (reference sequence). Trimming took 0 bases from V and 5 from J; bases not matched to a gene: 7. There are 15 residues in the CDR3. CDR3 sequence reads: CSARDPRTSGDEQYF. CDR3 nucleotides: TGCAGTGCTAGAGATCCGAGGACTAGCGGCGACGAGCAGTACTTC.

In this sample, this clonotype turned up many times. The rearrangement uses TRBV20-1 and TRBJ2-3; 7 bases line up with TRBD2. This CDR3 region has 17 residues. Germline assignment: CDR1 DFQATT and CDR2 SNEGSKA (reference sequence). V gave up 6 bases and J gave up 3 bases; unmatched junction bases: 18. The CDR3 DNA sequence: TGCAGTGCCCGTCCCCCGGGAGGTGATTTTTGGACAGATACGCAGTATTTT. Its protein product is CSARPPGGDFWTDTQYF.